The clone carrying this T cell receptor (beta chain) has a single count. Antigen: not known. The CDR3 consists of 14 residues. Looked up from germline, CDR1 is MDHEN and CDR2 is SYDVKM. After removal of 7 bases from V and 4 bases from J, the junction contained 7 bases not matched to a gene. The sample originates from a study of T cells after yellow fever vaccination. Study conclusions and caveats: Compared with primary, the secondary response was weaker and peaked at day 5, not 15.

Each CDR3 protein gets one entry after TCRdb re-called the 5' RACE reads with MiXCR. The table includes about 350,000 distinct CDR3 sequences, around 12% detected once. This clonotype was sampled from a man aged 18 to 29 who received the YFV17D yellow fever vaccine. Sequenced material: CD4+ T cells sorted from PBMCs, taken 15 days after the yellow fever booster vaccination. The chain recombines TRBV28 with TRBJ2-3, with 8 bases that match TRBD2. Here the CDR3 DNA reads TGTGCCAGCACCCTCCCCGGGGGGGCAGATACGCAGTATTTT. As protein: CASTLPGGADTQYF.